This record looks at one T cell receptor (beta chain) sequence and its context. The beta constant-region primer was an equimolar mix of two oligonucleotides covering TRBC1 and TRBC2. Four rounds of PCR amplified the ligated cDNA using nested alpha and beta constant-region primers plus SP2. MiXCR was run by TCRdb on the UMI-ligation and nested PCR reads, yielding one entry per CDR3 protein. The repertoire consists of around 29,000 distinct CDR3 sequences, with 9.5% to 12% occurring once and the leading ten covering around a sixth. This sample stems from a study of naive and memory T cell subsets. CMV status came from CD4+ T cell IFNgamma after overnight CMV lysate stimulation of fresh PBMCs. Sequential positive selection took CD4 T cells first, then CD8 T cells. Four subsets defined by CD45RA and CD27 were sorted after CD3, CD4, CD8 and live/dead staining. This TCR derives from a human donor in good health. Sequenced material: effector memory CD4+ T cells from blood. As to subset: effector memory, CD45RA- CD27-.

CDR3 residues: CASSSPGTGGSPLHF. The CDR3 nucleotides read TGTGCCAGCAGCTCACCGGGAACAGGGGGTTCACCCCTCCACTTT. The chain links TRBV5-5 to TRBJ1-6, with 8 bases matching TRBD1. CDR1 SGHKS and CDR2 YYEKEE come from the germline V gene (reference sequence). With 3 bases clipped from V and 9 bases from J, the junction kept 8 bases outside the gene matches. The CDR3 extends over 15 amino acids.